This entry lists 3 T cell receptor beta chains sequenced from one sample in a study of T cells after yellow fever vaccination (dated by TCRdb to 2018 to 2020). Library preparation employed 5' RACE. Sequencing instrument: Illumina HiSeq 2500. TCRdb reprocessing: public reads trimmed at Q25 with fastp, clones called with MiXCR, in-frame beta chains kept. Each entry merges the rows of one CDR3 protein and shows their most common DNA and genes. The sample table records 300,000 or so distinct CDR3 sequences; 8.1% of these occur just once. The ten most abundant clones make up roughly 15% of the sample. The treatment or condition label, read with the paper, signifies: live attenuated yellow fever vaccine strain. This material consisted of PBMCs, taken roughly seven weeks after the first yellow fever vaccination. These receptors all stem from a man aged 18 to 29 who received the YFV17D yellow fever vaccine.

V usage is TRBV11-2 and J usage is TRBJ2-2; the D call may be TRBD1 or TRBD2 (6 bases each). With 5 bases removed from V and 6 bases from J, the gap between germline ends came to 10 bases. Germline CDR1 is SGHAT and CDR2 is FQNNGV. The CDR3 is 13 amino acids. Here the CDR3 reads CASSTGTPGELFF. The CDR3 bases are TGTGCCAGCAGCACAGGGACTCCCGGGGAGCTGTTTTTT.

This chain connects TRBV12-3 or TRBV12-4 to TRBJ2-7, with D uncertain. V lost 0 bases, J lost 2 bases, and 5 bases lay in between. This CDR3 is built from 13 residues. CDR3 in amino acids: CASSLATAYEQYF. As DNA, the CDR3 is TGTGCCAGCAGTTTAGCGACTGCCTACGAGCAGTACTTC.

The J gene is TRBJ2-3, the V gene TRBV18, with D hard to call. V shed 0 bases and J shed 4 bases, with 5 bases lying between them. Germline loops: CDR1 KGHSH, CDR2 LQKENI. The CDR3 spans 13 residues. CDR3 sequence reads: CASSPPMADTQYF. The DNA for the CDR3 is TGTGCCAGCTCACCACCGATGGCAGATACGCAGTATTTT.